This TCR beta chain is from a study of T cells after yellow fever vaccination. On the study more broadly: Fractions with few cells were prepared using SMART-Seq v4 Ultra Low Input.

TCRdb analysed the 5' RACE reads with MiXCR anew, one entry per CDR3 protein. The sample has some 99,000 distinct CDR3 sequences; 5.8% are singletons. Overall study results and limits: Reappearing after the booster were most of the clones from primary vaccination (around 96% CD4, 85% to 90% CD8).

This clonotype was seen more than once but under ten times. Its antigen is still unknown. J gave up 3 bases and V 5 bases, and 8 bases lay outside the gene matches. Germline assignment: CDR1 SGHTA and CDR2 FQGNSA. This CDR3 is built from 15 residues. The sample was CD8+ T cells sorted from PBMCs, taken 10 days after the yellow fever booster vaccination. The TCR originated in a man between 18 and 35 years old who received the YFV17D yellow fever vaccine. The chain has TRBV7-2 and TRBJ2-3; 7 bases fit TRBD1. The DNA for the CDR3 is TGTGCCAGCAGCCCCGAACAGGGGCGGACAGATACGCAGTATTTT. Its protein product is CASSPEQGRTDTQYF.